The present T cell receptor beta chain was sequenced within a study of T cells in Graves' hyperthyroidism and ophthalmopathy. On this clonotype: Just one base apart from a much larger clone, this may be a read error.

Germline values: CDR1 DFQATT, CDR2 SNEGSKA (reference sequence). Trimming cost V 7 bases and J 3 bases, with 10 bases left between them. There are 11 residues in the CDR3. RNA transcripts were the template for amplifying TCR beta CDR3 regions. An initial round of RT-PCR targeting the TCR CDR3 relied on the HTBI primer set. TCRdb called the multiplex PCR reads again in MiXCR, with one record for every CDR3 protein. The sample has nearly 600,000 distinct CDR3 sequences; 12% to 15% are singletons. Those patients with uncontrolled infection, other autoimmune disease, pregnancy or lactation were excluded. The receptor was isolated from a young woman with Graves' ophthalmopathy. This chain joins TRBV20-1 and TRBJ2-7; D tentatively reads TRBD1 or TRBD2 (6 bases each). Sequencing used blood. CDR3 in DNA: TGCAGTGGAGGGGGGAACTACGAGCAGTACTTC. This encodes CSGGGNYEQYF.